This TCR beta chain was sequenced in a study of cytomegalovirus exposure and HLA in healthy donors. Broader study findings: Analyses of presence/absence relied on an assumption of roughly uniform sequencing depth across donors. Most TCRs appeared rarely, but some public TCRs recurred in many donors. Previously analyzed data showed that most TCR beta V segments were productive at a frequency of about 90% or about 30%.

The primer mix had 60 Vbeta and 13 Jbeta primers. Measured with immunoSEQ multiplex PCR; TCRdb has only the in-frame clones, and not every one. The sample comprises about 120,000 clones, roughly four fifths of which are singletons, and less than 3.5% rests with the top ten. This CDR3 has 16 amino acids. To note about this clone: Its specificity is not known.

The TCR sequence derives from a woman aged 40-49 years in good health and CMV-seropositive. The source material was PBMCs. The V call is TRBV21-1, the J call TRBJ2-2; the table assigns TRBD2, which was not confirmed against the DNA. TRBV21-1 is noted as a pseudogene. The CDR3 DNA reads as TGTGCCAGCGAGACTAGCGGGAGGGGAAACACCGGGGAGCTGTTTTTT. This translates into CASETSGRGNTGELFF.